The 4 T cell receptor beta chains given below trace back to one sample, sequenced in a study of Tregs in tolerant kidney transplant recipients (dated by TCRdb to the late 2010s). The time point tag for this specimen amounts to: 6 months after combined kidney and bone marrow transplant. Transplants used related donors with nonmyeloablative bone marrow transplantation; mixed chimerism was transient in the human trials. The protocol used for the library was the immunoSEQ multiplex PCR assay. TCRdb took over this immuneACCESS table, retaining in-frame rearrangements with V and J assigned. Such tables are incomplete; in checked studies, under half of the missing clones stem from an unresolved V gene, and the remainder is unexplained. The sample's table covers about 14,000 clones. The ten top clones hold 25% to 30% of the sample. The material was CD8+ T cells from blood (PBMCs), obtained 6 months after the transplant. These receptors were obtained from a human patient who received a combined kidney and bone marrow transplant. A transplant means some T cells may be of graft donor rather than patient origin.

On this clone: The CDR3 end lies 3 residues beyond the end of the read and is filled in from the germline J gene. The rearrangement joins TRBV28 to TRBJ2-7; the match to TRBD2 covers 11 bases. Germline assignment: CDR1 MDHEN and CDR2 SYDVKM. CDR3 length equals 15 residues. Trimming removed 7 bases from V and 2 bases from J; junction bases left unmatched: 7. The CDR3 bases that were read are TGTGCCAGCACCCAAGGGACTAGCGGAACCTACGAG. It is translated as CASTQGTSGTYE. The complete CDR3 reads CASTQGTSGTYEQYF.

About this clone itself: The CDR3 end falls 3 residues outside the read, so it is completed with the germline J gene. The chain has TRBV5-1 and TRBJ2-5; 11 positions match TRBD1. Trimming cost V 4 bases and J 4 bases; bases outside gene matches: 12. This CDR3 region has 17 residues. CDR1 and CDR2 from the germline V gene are SGHRS and YFSETQ. The CDR3 bases that were read are TGCGCCAGCAGCCCTATTTTCCGGACAGGGGGCCCAGAGACC. This codes for CASSPIFRTGGPET. The whole CDR3 reads CASSPIFRTGGPETQYF.

Details on this clone: The sequenced fragment ends 3 residues before the CDR3 boundary, so the rest is inferred from the germline J gene. This chain connects TRBV28 to TRBJ1-1, with a tentative D call TRBD1 (6 bases). The germline V and J ends were trimmed by 7 bases and 4 bases, with 10 bases remaining between them. The germline V gene has CDR1 MDHEN and CDR2 SYDVKM. The CDR3 contains 12 residues. This CDR3 reads CASTQGSTEAFF. The DNA read from the CDR3 is TGTGCCAGCACACAGGGTAGCACTGAA.

As concerns this clone: The CDR3 is cut off 3 residues early in the read; its end comes from the germline J gene. Other DNA sequences in the same sample also yield this CDR3. V and J are TRBV7-9 and TRBJ1-3, with D unclear. Germline V gene sequence: CDR1 SEHNR, CDR2 FQNEAQ (reference sequence). The CDR3 covers 14 residues. Trimming took off 5 bases at V and 4 bases at J, with 12 bases between the two ends. The CDR3 spells CASSPVGAGNTIYF. The DNA read from the CDR3 is TGTGCCAGCAGCCCGGTCGGAGCGGGAAACACC.